The rows below give T cell receptor beta chains drawn from one sample of a study of T cells in Graves' hyperthyroidism and ophthalmopathy. TCRdb re-analysed the multiplex PCR reads in MiXCR, keeping a single row per CDR3 protein. Here the sample spans about 130,000 distinct CDR3 sequences, approximately 20% being singletons. Material: blood. Every receptor here comes from a woman in her forties or fifties with Graves' hyperthyroidism that later progressed to Graves' ophthalmopathy. CDR3s include the opening cysteine and the closing phenylalanine or tryptophan. D genes are given only for firm matches. Not all rows give a size; the values are once, few, many and, for expanded clones, a class.

size: NA
V: TRBV9
D: NA
J: TRBJ2-5
DNA: TGTGCCAGCAGCGTAGGAGGGGCCCCCCAAGAGACCCAGTACTTC
CDR3: CASSVGGAPQETQYF

size: NA
V: TRBV20-1
D: NA
J: TRBJ2-4
DNA: TGCAGTGCTTGGGGATCCGGCAAAAACATTCAGTACTTC
CDR3: CSAWGSGKNIQYF

size: many
V: TRBV4-1
D: NA
J: TRBJ2-5
DNA: TGCGCCAGCAGCCGTGGGAACGGCCAAGAGACCCAGTACTTC
CDR3: CASSRGNGQETQYF

size: few
V: TRBV7-7
D: NA
J: TRBJ2-5
DNA: TGTGCTAGCAGCCCATACCACCCTCCGGGGCGAGAGACCCAGTACTTC
CDR3: CASSPYHPPGRETQYF

size: many
V: TRBV2
D: NA
J: TRBJ2-1
DNA: TGTGCCAGCGGCACAGGCGATGGTGAGCAGTTCTTC
CDR3: CASGTGDGEQFF

size: many
V: TRBV12-3/TRBV12-4
D: NA
J: TRBJ2-5
DNA: TGTGCCAGCAACGACCGGATGCAGCGGGAAGAGACCCAGTACTTC
CDR3: CASNDRMQREETQYF

size: NA
V: TRBV7-3
D: TRBD2
J: TRBJ2-1
DNA: TGTGCCAGCAGCACGGGACTAGCGGGGGCCAATGAGCAGTTCTTC
CDR3: CASSTGLAGANEQFF

size: few
V: TRBV20-1
D: NA
J: TRBJ2-1
DNA: TGCAGTGCTAGACCTAGGGGAGTAGATGAGTTCTTC
CDR3: CSARPRGVDEFF

size: many
V: TRBV27
D: TRBD1
J: TRBJ2-7
DNA: TGTGCCAGCAGTCCACGCCGACAGGGCTACGAGCAGTACTTC
CDR3: CASSPRRQGYEQYF

size: many
V: TRBV7-2
D: TRBD2
J: TRBJ2-5
DNA: TGTGCCAGCAGCAAATCCCGGCGGGTGGTAGCGGGAGGGCCTGAGACCCAGTACTTC
CDR3: CASSKSRRVVAGGPETQYF

size: many
V: TRBV28
D: NA
J: TRBJ2-1
DNA: TGTGCCAGCAGCCTAGGGGGGTGGGCGGTGAATGAGCAGTTCTTC
CDR3: CASSLGGWAVNEQFF

size: many
V: TRBV2
D: TRBD1
J: TRBJ2-2
DNA: TGTGCCAGCAGAGGACAGGGGAACACCGGGGAGCTGTTTTTT
CDR3: CASRGQGNTGELFF

size: NA
V: TRBV2
D: TRBD2
J: TRBJ2-3
DNA: TGTGCCAGCAGGCCTGGGACTAGCGGGAGGGCCTGGTATTTT
CDR3: CASRPGTSGRAWYF

size: many
V: TRBV7-2
D: NA
J: TRBJ1-5
DNA: TGTGCCAGCAGCTTAGGTGGGACGGATAGCGATCAGCCCCAGCATTTT
CDR3: CASSLGGTDSDQPQHF

size: many
V: TRBV20-1
D: NA
J: TRBJ1-1
DNA: TGCAGTGCGCCAAGGGACATATCGCCTGAAGCTTTCTTT
CDR3: CSAPRDISPEAFF

size: NA
V: TRBV30
D: NA
J: TRBJ1-2
DNA: TGTGCCTGGAGTGTAAGGGTTGGCTACACCTTC
CDR3: CAWSVRVGYTF

size: many
V: TRBV18
D: TRBD2
J: TRBJ2-7
DNA: TGTGCCAGCTCGCTTGCCGGGACTAGCGTCTCCTACGAGCAGTACTTC
CDR3: CASSLAGTSVSYEQYF

size: few
V: TRBV20-1
D: TRBD2
J: TRBJ2-1
DNA: TGCAGTGCTTCCGGGACTAGCAGAAGTGGGCTAAATGAGCAGTTCTTC
CDR3: CSASGTSRSGLNEQFF

size: many
V: TRBV29-1
D: NA
J: TRBJ2-3
DNA: TGCAGCGTTCTGGGCAGGGTATTCACAGATACGCAGTATTTT
CDR3: CSVLGRVFTDTQYF

size: NA
V: TRBV3-1
D: NA
J: TRBJ1-5
DNA: TGTGTCAGCAGCTCCAGAGGGGGTAGCAATCAGCCCCAGCATTTC
CDR3: CVSSSRGGSNQPQHF

size: NA
V: TRBV7-3
D: NA
J: TRBJ2-1
DNA: TGTGCCAGCAGCGAAACCTCAAGTTACAATGAGCAGTTCTTC
CDR3: CASSETSSYNEQFF

size: NA
V: TRBV2
D: NA
J: TRBJ2-2
DNA: TGTGCCAGCAGGGCGACAGTAGCGAACACCGGGGAGCTGTTTTTT
CDR3: CASRATVANTGELFF

size: many
V: TRBV2
D: NA
J: TRBJ2-7
DNA: TGTGCCAGCAGACCACCGGCAGGGGGGTCCTTCGAGCAGTACTTC
CDR3: CASRPPAGGSFEQYF

size: many
V: TRBV5-1
D: NA
J: TRBJ1-2
DNA: TGCGCCAGCAGCTTGGAAGCAGGGGCAGGAGGAGGAAGCTACACCTTC
CDR3: CASSLEAGAGGGSYTF

size: many
V: TRBV28
D: TRBD1
J: TRBJ2-7
DNA: TGTGCCAGCAGTTCGGGACAGATTTACGAGCAGTACTTC
CDR3: CASSSGQIYEQYF

size: few
V: TRBV24-1
D: NA
J: TRBJ2-1
DNA: TGTGCCACCAGTGATTTTGAGGGCGGACTTCGCTCCTACAATGAGCAGTTCTTC
CDR3: CATSDFEGGLRSYNEQFF

size: many
V: TRBV27
D: NA
J: TRBJ2-1
DNA: TGTGCCAGCAGAAACAGGGGGGGCAATGAGCAGTTCTTC
CDR3: CASRNRGGNEQFF

size: many
V: TRBV9
D: NA
J: TRBJ2-2
DNA: TGTGCCAGCAGCGTGGTGGCAGGGGGGGCCGGGGAGCTGTTTTTT
CDR3: CASSVVAGGAGELFF